This T cell receptor beta chain originates from a study of cytomegalovirus exposure and HLA in healthy donors. Study-level results: Previous analysis showed most TCR beta V segments were productive about 87% or about 30% of the time.

On this clone itself: As yet, its antigen is unknown.

Germline V gene lookup returns CDR1 SNHLY and CDR2 FYNNEI. The CDR3 has 15 amino acids. J gave up 3 bases and V 2 bases, and 6 bases lay outside the gene matches. In the PCR, 60 Vbeta and 13 Jbeta primers were used. Per the original data handling: Approximately 11 million of the roughly 80 million unique TCR beta chains counted in a later analysis were shared. Generated by immunoSEQ multiplex PCR, the TCRdb table keeps only in-frame clones and is missing some. V and J calls and clone size are as listed in that table; D and trimming were resolved from the DNA. This table lists around 75,000 clones. The source material was PBMCs. V gene TRBV2 combines with J gene TRBJ2-7, with 8 bases fitting TRBD1. The source of this sequence is a man aged 45 to 65 in good health and CMV-seropositive. The CDR3 spells CASSERGQEVYEQYF. The CDR3 DNA sequence: TGTGCCAGCAGTGAACGGGGACAGGAGGTCTACGAGCAGTACTTC. The variable domain in full, with the rest retrieved from reference TRBV2 and TRBJ2-7, is EPEVTQTPSHQVTQMGQEVILRCVPISNHLYFYWYRQILGQKVEFLVSFYNNEISEKSEIFDDQFSVERPDGSNFTLKIRSTKLEDSAMYFCASSERGQEVYEQYFGPGTRLTVT.